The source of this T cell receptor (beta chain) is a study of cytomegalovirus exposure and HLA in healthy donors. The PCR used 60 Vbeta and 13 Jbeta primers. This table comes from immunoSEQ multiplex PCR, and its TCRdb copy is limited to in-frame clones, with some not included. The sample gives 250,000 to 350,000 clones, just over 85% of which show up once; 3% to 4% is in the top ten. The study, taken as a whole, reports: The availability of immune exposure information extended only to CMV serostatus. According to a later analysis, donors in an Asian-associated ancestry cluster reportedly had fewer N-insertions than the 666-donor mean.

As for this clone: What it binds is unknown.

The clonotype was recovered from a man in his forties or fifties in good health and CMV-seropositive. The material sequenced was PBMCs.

CDR3 DNA sequence: TGTGCCAGCACCCCCCAAGCGGGGCATAGCACAGATACGCAGTATTTT. Translated, it gives CASTPQAGHSTDTQYF. The chain carries TRBV6-6 and TRBJ2-3; 7 bases align to TRBD2. The germline CDR1 and CDR2 sequences are MNHNY and SVGAGI (reference sequence). The trim removed 7 bases at V and 0 bases at J, leaving 10 bases unmatched. This CDR3 region has 16 residues.